This entry concerns a single T cell receptor (beta chain). The antigen is undetermined. This sample is drawn from a study of cytomegalovirus exposure and HLA in healthy donors. Study summary: As an earlier analysis found, 150 million to 200 million T cells yielded 95 million to 130 million unique TCR beta sequences.

PCR used 60 Vbeta primers and 13 Jbeta primers. The table came from immunoSEQ multiplex PCR; TCRdb's copy has only in-frame clones and leaves some out. Its listing shows more than 40,000 clones. Study-wide results and caveats: A few chains tied to CMV proved CMV antigen-specific in vitro. Most likely, a cluster of highly shared sequence variants arose as a sequencing artifact.

The receptor's source is a man aged 35 to 55 in good health and CMV-seropositive. The material sequenced was PBMCs.

The CDR3 spells CASSWGPERGNTIYF. CDR3 in DNA: TGTGCCAGCAGCTGGGGACCTGAACGGGGGAACACCATATATTTT. The V and J genes are TRBV7-2 and TRBJ1-3, with a weak D call TRBD1 (5 bases). V was shortened by 4 bases and J by 7 bases, with 17 bases between the two germline ends. This CDR3 region has 15 residues. Germline V lookup: CDR1 SGHTA, CDR2 FQGNSA.